This TCR beta chain was sequenced for a study of blood T cell repertoires in COVID-19. Study-wide background: Collection of acute and convalescent COVID-19 samples took place in the United States, Italy and Spain. PBMCs, B-cell-depleted T cells, or T cells were the source of the cDNA or gDNA that made up the material.

In the authors' workflow: The assay estimated nucleated cells by amplifying reference gene primers. Method: immunoSEQ multiplex PCR; TCRdb's copy keeps in-frame clones and lacks some. V and J calls and clone size are those listed in that table; D and trimming were worked out from the DNA. The data hold fewer than 200,000 clones, with 74% observed a single time. This clone was recorded only once. The CDR3 is 11 residues long. Deletions cut 5 bases from V and 4 bases from J, with 6 bases between. In germline, CDR1 is SGHTA, CDR2 FQGNSA. Specimen: peripheral blood. The chain is built from TRBV7-2 and TRBJ2-7; a weak D match, TRBD1 (6 bases). The receptor comes from a woman older than 75 with acute or convalescent COVID-19. The CDR3 DNA reads TGTGCCAGCAGCGACAGGTACGAGCAGTACTTC. This encodes CASSDRYEQYF.